This TCR beta chain was found in a study of CD8+ T cells in alopecia areata listed by TCRdb under 2018. Regarding the complete study: Treated patients were enrolled in an open-label pilot trial of oral tofacitinib, 5 to 10 mg twice daily, for moderate-to-severe alopecia areata. For the treated patients, the SALT score, which quantifies what percentage of scalp surface area is affected, served as the measure of disease severity. In humans, TCRbeta sequencing was performed on scalp tissue and on sorted CD4+ and CD8+ peripheral blood T cells from healthy controls and from patients with patchy or totalis/universalis alopecia areata. Tofacitinib was given for 6 to 18 months, followed by 6 months of follow-up off drug to assess delayed response and recurrence. Patients on tofacitinib were biopsied at baseline and after 4 and 24 weeks of treatment, and several of the patients also had a later scalp biopsy. Scalp clonality was compared across normal scalp (n=4), patchy alopecia areata scalp (n=8), and alopecia totalis/universalis scalp (n=8). To study T cell clonal expansion in alopecia areata, the researchers applied high-throughput TCRbeta sequencing to both the C3H/HeJ mouse model and human patients. RNA came from the PAXgene miRNA kit for fixed scalp, the miRNeasy kit for PBMCs, and the RNeasy kit for mouse skin. TCRbeta CDR3 regions were amplified by immunoSEQ multiplex PCR using 35 Vbeta forward and 13 Jbeta reverse primers. What the study reported, not specific to this receptor: Shared TCR sequences between patients were less evident than in mice, which may be partly attributable to HLA diversity in the patient population. During tofacitinib treatment, many expanded lesional clones remained in scalp and blood, and this persistence may partly explain relapse after treatment is stopped. Because the treated cohort was small and included a single nonresponder, larger studies are needed to assess links between baseline CD8+ expansion and response. Higher clonality and more expanded CD8+ clones were observed in lesional scalp than in normal scalp, particularly in alopecia totalis/universalis, a finding suggestive of antigenic drive. Scalp clonality and the number of expanded CD8+ clones among the top 100 scalp clones were significantly decreased by tofacitinib. Resident alphabeta T cells in normal human skin are also sequenced, complicating scalp TCR repertoire analysis, unlike mouse skin dominated by gammadelta T cells.

The CDR3 sequence holds 16 residues, the cysteine and phenylalanine included. Just the 48-base CDR3 DNA is kept, in frame starting at base 1. CDR1 is given as SQVTM and CDR2 as ANQGSEA, both from the germline V gene. V and J lose 0 bases and 9 bases, and a span of 18 bases separates them. Sample time point, as interpreted from the label and publication: around 22 weeks on oral tofacitinib. The treatment or condition label, as the study defines it: oral pan-JAK inhibitor, 5-10 mg twice daily. Lesional scalp punch biopsies and peripheral blood were obtained from alopecia areata patients. PBMCs were separated by density centrifugation and stained for CD3, CD4 and CD8, after which CD4+ and CD8+ T cells were sorted on a FACSAria. Receptor amplification or capture employed the immunoSEQ multiplex PCR assay. RNA was extracted from all samples and reverse transcribed into cDNA as template for TCR sequencing. First-strand cDNA was synthesized with SuperScript III using a 2:1 mix of oligo-dT and random hexamers. A synthetic immune receptor repertoire was used to measure amplification bias, and any remaining bias was corrected computationally. Per the authors' processing: After raw reads were preprocessed to remove errors, the CDR3 was defined following IMGT conventions as running from the conserved cysteine to phenylalanine. Clonality was computed as 1 minus the Shannon entropy, with the entropy normalized by log2 of the number of productive unique TCRs. Whether each scalp clone was CD4 or CD8 was inferred by checking scalp TCRbeta sequences against the CD4 and CD8 repertoires from sorted blood. Drawn from immuneACCESS, this table holds only the in-frame rearrangements with V and J called that TCRdb kept. Clones are partly lost; checked studies trace under half to an unresolved V gene and leave the rest unexplained. D and trimming were read from the DNA, whereas the V and J calls and clone size are those reported in that table. The sample yields fewer than 250,000 clones; roughly 60% were counted once. Of the sample, approximately 0.93% falls within the top ten clones.

Remarks on this clone: The antigen it recognizes is unknown. It has no much larger one-base neighbor in the sample; base qualities were not kept.

The V gene is TRBV29-1 and the J gene is TRBJ1-6; TRBD1 is possibly the D segment (6 matching bases). The source was CD4+ T cells sorted from blood, collected at week 24, from a patient treated with tofacitinib. This receptor was obtained from a human donor with alopecia areata. The nucleotides are TGCAGCGTTGAAGAAGGAGCAGGGGCTGTCGTTTCACCCCTCCACTTT. This translates into CSVEEGAGAVVSPLHF.